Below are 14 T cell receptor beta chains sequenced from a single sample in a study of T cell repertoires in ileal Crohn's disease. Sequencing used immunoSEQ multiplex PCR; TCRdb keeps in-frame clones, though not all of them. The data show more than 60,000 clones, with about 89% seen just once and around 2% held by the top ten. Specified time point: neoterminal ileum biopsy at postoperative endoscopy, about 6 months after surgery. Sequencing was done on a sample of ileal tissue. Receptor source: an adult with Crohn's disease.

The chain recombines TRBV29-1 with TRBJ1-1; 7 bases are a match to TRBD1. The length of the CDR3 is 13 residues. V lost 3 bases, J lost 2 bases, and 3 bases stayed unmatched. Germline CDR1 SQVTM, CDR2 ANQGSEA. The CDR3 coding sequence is TGCAGCGTTGAGGGGACAGCTAACACTGAAGCTTTCTTT. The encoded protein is CSVEGTANTEAFF.

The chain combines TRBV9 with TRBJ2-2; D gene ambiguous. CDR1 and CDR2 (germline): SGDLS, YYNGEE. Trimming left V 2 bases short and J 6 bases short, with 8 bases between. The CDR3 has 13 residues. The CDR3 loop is CASSVASPGELFF. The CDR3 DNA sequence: TGTGCCAGCAGCGTGGCCTCCCCCGGGGAGCTGTTTTTT.

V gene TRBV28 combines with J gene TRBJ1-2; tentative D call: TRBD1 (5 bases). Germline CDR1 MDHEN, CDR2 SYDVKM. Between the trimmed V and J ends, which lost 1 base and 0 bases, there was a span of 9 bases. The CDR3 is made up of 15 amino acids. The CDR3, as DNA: TGTGCCAGCAGTTTATACCTGGACACTAACTATGGCTACACCTTC. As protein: CASSLYLDTNYGYTF.

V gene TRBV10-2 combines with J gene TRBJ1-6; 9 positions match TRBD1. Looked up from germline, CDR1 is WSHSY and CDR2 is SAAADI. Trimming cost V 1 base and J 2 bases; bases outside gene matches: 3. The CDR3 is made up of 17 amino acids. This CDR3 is CASSEWDRATYNSPLHF. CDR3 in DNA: TGCGCCAGCAGTGAGTGGGACAGGGCAACCTATAATTCACCCCTCCACTTT.

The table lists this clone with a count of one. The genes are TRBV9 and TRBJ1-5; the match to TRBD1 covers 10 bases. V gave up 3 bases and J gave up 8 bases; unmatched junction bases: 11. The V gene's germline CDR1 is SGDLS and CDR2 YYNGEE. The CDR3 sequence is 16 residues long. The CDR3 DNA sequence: TGTGCCAGCAGCGAAGGAGGACAGGGGGGGATCAAGCCCCAGCATTTT. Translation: CASSEGGQGGIKPQHF.

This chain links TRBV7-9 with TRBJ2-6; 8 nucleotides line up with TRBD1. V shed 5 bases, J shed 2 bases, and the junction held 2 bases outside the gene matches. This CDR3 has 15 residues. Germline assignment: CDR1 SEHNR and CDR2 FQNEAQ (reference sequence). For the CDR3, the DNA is TGTGCCAGCAGCGAGACAGGGGCTGGGGCCAACGTCCTGACTTTC. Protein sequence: CASSETGAGANVLTF. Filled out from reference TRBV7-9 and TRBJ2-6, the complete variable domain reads DTGVSQNPRHKITKRGQNVTFRCDPISEHNRLYWYRQTLGQGPEFLTYFQNEAQLEKSRLLSDRFSAERPKGSFSTLEIQRTEQGDSAMYLCASSETGAGANVLTFGAGSRLTVL.

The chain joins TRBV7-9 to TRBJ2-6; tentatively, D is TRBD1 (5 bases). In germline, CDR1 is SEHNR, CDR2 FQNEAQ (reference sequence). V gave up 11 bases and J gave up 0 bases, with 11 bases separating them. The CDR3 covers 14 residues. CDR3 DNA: TGTGCCGGTGACAGCACCTCTGGGGCCAACGTCCTGACTTTC. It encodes CAGDSTSGANVLTF.

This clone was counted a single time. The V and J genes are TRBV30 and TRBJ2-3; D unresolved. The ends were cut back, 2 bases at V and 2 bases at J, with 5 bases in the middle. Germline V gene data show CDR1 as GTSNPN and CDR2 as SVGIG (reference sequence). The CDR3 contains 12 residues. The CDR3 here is CAWSQVTDTQYF. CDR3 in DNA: TGTGCCTGGAGTCAGGTCACAGATACGCAGTATTTT.

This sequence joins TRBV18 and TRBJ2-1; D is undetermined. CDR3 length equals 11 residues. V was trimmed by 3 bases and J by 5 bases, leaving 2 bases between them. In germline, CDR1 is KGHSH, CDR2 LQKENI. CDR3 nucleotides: TGTGCCAGCTCACCCAACAATGAGCAGTTCTTC. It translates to CASSPNNEQFF. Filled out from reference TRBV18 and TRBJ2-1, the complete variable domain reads NAGVMQNPRHLVRRRGQEARLRCSPMKGHSHVYWYRQLPEEGLKFMVYLQKENIIDESGMPKERFSAEFPKEGPSILRIQQVVRGDSAAYFCASSPNNEQFFGPGTRLTVL.

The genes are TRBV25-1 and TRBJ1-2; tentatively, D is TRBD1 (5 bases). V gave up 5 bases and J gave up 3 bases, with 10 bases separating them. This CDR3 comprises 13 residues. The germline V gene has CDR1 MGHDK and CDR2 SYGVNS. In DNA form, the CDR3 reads TGTGCCAGCAGTCCGACAGTGGACTATGGCTACACCTTC. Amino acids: CASSPTVDYGYTF.

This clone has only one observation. CDR3 amino acids: CASSLRDRDTGELFF. The CDR3 nucleotides are TGTGCCAGCAGTTTAAGGGACAGAGATACCGGGGAGCTGTTTTTT. The chain carries TRBV28 and TRBJ2-2, with TRBD1 identical over 7 bases. This CDR3 spans 15 amino acids. Germline V gene data show CDR1 as MDHEN and CDR2 as SYDVKM. V shed 2 bases, J shed 5 bases, and the junction held 5 bases outside the gene matches. Combining the CDR3 with reference TRBV28 and TRBJ2-2 gives the whole variable domain DVKVTQSSRYLVKRTGEKVFLECVQDMDHENMFWYRQDPGLGLRLIYFSYDVKMKEKGDIPEGYSVSREKKERFSLILESASTNQTSMYLCASSLRDRDTGELFFGEGSRLTVL.

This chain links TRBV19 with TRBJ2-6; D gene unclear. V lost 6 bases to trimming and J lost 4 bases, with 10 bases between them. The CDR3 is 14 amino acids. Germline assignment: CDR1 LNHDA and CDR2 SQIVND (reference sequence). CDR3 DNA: TGTGCCAGTAGGCCTCAGGCCGGGGCCAACGTCCTGACTTTC. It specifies CASRPQAGANVLTF.

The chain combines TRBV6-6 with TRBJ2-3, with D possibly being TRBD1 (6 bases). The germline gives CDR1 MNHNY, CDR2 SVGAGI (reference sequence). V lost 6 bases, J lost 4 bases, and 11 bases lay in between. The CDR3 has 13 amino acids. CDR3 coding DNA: TGTGCCAGCAGCCAGACAGGTCCAGATACGCAGTATTTT. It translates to CASSQTGPDTQYF.

DNA for the CDR3: TGTGCCAGCAGCAGAGAAAGTTTAGATAACACTGAAGCTTTCTTT. Encoded protein: CASSRESLDNTEAFF. The chain has TRBV5-4 and TRBJ1-1; D is undetermined. CDR1 SGHNT and CDR2 YYREEE come from the germline V gene (reference sequence). V shed 4 bases and J shed 2 bases, with 15 bases lying between them. This CDR3 is 15 amino acids long.